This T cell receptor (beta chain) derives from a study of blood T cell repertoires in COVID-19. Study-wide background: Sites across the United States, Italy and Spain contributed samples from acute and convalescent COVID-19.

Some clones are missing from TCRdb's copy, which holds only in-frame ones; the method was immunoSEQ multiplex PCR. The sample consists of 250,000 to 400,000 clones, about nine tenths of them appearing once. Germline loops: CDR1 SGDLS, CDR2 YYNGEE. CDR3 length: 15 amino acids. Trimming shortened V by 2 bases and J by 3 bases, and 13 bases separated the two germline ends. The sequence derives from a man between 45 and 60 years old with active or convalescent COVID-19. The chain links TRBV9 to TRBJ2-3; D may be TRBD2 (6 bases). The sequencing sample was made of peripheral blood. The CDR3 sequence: CASSVFEGRTDTQYF. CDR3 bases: TGTGCCAGCAGCGTGTTTGAAGGGAGGACAGATACGCAGTATTTT.